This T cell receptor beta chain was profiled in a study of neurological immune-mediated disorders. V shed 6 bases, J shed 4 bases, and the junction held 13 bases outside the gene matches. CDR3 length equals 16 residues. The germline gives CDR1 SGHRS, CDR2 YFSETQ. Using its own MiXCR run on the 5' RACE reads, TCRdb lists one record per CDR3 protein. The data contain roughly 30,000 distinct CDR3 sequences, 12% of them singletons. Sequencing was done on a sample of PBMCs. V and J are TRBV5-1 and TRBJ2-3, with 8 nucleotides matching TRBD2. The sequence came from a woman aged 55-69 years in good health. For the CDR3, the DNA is TGCGCCAGCATCATCGGGACTAGTGGAACCGCAGATACGCAGTATTTT. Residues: CASIIGTSGTADTQYF.